Included here is one T cell receptor beta chain sequence, with context. Its antigen is unidentified. This sample is part of a study of T cell responses to AZD1222 COVID-19 vaccine. Study observations and caveats: With dominance at 160-218 and 743-854, vaccine-associated CD4 TCRs spanned spike. Baseline seropositives among AZD1222 recipients totaled only six. A mostly white British donor set with more females was recruited, and clonal diversity was possibly underestimated.

Doses given second, at about 4 or about 12 weeks, were pooled. The data were produced by immunoSEQ multiplex PCR, yet TCRdb's version contains in-frame clones alone and is incomplete. This table holds more than 120,000 clones, 86% found once. The ends were cut back, 3 bases at V and 3 bases at J, with 6 bases in the middle. Germline values: CDR1 LNHDA, CDR2 SQIVND (reference sequence). The CDR3 loop spans 13 amino acids. The origin of this receptor is an adult who received the AZD1222 COVID-19 vaccine. The J gene is TRBJ1-5, the V gene TRBV19; D call uncertain. Sequences were derived from peripheral blood, sampled 28 days after the second AZD1222 dose. CDR3 sequence reads: CASSIQDNQPQHF. As DNA, the CDR3 is TGTGCCAGTAGTATTCAGGACAATCAGCCCCAGCATTTT.